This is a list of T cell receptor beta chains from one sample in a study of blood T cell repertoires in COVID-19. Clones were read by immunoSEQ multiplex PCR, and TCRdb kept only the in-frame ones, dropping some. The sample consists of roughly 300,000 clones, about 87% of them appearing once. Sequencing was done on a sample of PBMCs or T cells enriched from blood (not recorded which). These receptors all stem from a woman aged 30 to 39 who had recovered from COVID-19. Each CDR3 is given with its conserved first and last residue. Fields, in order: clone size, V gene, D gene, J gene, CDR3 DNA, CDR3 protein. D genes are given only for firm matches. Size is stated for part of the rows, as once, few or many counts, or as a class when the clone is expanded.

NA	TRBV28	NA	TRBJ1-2	TGTGCCAGCAGTGGGACTCCGGGGGGCTACACCTTC	CASSGTPGGYTF
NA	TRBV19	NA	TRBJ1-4	TGTGCCAGTACCCCCCTTGACAGCAATAATGAAAAACTGTTTTTT	CASTPLDSNNEKLFF
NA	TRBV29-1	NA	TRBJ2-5	TGCAGCGTTGGGGCAGGTTCAGAGACCCAGTACTTC	CSVGAGSETQYF
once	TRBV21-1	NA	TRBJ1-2	TGTGCCAGCAGCAAAGGAGCGGGAGCTAACTATGGCTACACCTTC	CASSKGAGANYGYTF
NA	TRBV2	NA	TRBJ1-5	TGTGCCAGCACCCCGGACGGGAACAATCAGCCCCAGCATTTT	CASTPDGNNQPQHF
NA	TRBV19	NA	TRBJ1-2	TGTGCCAGTACCCTAGGGGGGGCAGGGACCCTCTATGGCTACACCTTC	CASTLGGAGTLYGYTF
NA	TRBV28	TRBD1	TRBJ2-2	TGTGCCAGCAGGGAGTGGACAGGTACAGCCGGGGAGCTGTTTTTT	CASREWTGTAGELFF
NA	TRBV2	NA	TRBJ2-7	TGTGCCAGCCATAGGTCGGGTAATACGTACGAGCAGTACTTC	CASHRSGNTYEQYF
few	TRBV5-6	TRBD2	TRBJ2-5	TGTGCCAGCAGCTTGGGACTAGCCCAAGAGACCCAGTACTTC	CASSLGLAQETQYF
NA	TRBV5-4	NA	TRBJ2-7	TGTGCCAGCAGCTTGTTAGTTATAGCCCGGGACAAGACCTACGAGCAGTACTTC	CASSLLVIARDKTYEQYF
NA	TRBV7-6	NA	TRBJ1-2	TGTGCCAGCAGCTTGCAGGGGTCTAACTATGGCTACACCTTC	CASSLQGSNYGYTF
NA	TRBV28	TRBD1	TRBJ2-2	TGTGCCAGCAGTTCTATCGGGACAGCTAACACCGGGGAGCTGTTTTTT	CASSSIGTANTGELFF
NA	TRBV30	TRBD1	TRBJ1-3	TGTGCCTGGAGTGGAGGGACAGACTCTGGAAACACCATATATTTT	CAWSGGTDSGNTIYF
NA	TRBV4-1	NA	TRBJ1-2	TGCGCCAGCAGCCAAGCGGCCGGAGGGTTCGGTTATGGCTACACCTTC	CASSQAAGGFGYGYTF
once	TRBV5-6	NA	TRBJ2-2	TGTGCCAGCAGCTTTGGAGGGACCGCCGGGGAGCTGTTTTTT	CASSFGGTAGELFF
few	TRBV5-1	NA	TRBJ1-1	TGCGCCAGCAGCTTTACCGGGGAGGGCACTGAAGCTTTCTTT	CASSFTGEGTEAFF
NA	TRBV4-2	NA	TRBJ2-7	TGTGCCAGCAGCCAAGAGGGATATGGGAGCGCCTACGAGCAGTACTTC	CASSQEGYGSAYEQYF
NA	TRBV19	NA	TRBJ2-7	TGTGCCAGTAGTATAGCTCAGGCGGCGGGGAGTATCTACGAGCAGTACTTC	CASSIAQAAGSIYEQYF
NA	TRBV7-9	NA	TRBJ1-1	TGTGCCAGCAGCGGGAACAGGGATAACACTGAAGCTTTCTTT	CASSGNRDNTEAFF
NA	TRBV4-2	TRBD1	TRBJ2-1	TGTGCCAGCAGCCAAGAGGACAGGACGGGCTACAATGAGCAGTTCTTC	CASSQEDRTGYNEQFF
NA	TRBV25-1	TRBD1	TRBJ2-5	TGTGCCAGCAGTACAGGGGCGAGAGAGACCCAGTACTTC	CASSTGARETQYF
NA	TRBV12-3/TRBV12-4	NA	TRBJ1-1	TGTGCCAGCAGCCCCCAGATGAACACTGAAGCTTTCTTT	CASSPQMNTEAFF
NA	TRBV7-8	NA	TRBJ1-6	TGTGCCAGCAGCCCCAGTACAGGGTTCGGTGCCTATAATTCACCCCTCCACTTT	CASSPSTGFGAYNSPLHF
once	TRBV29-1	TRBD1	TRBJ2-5	TGCAGCGTTGGGGTGGCGGCAGGGGGCGCTTGGGAGACCCAGTACTTC	CSVGVAAGGAWETQYF
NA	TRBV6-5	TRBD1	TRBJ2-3	TGTGCCAGCAGTTTGCAGGGGGCTCTCGCAGATACGCAGTATTTT	CASSLQGALADTQYF
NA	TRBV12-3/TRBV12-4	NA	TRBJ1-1	TGTGCCAGCAGTGTGGGCCCTGAAGCTTTCTTT	CASSVGPEAFF
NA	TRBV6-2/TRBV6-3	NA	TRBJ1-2	TGTGCCAGCAGTTTATCAGGATCGTCTGATGGCTACACCTTC	CASSLSGSSDGYTF
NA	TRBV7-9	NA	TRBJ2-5	TGTGCCAGCAGCCATATTAGCTATTTGGGAGAGACCCAGTACTTC	CASSHISYLGETQYF
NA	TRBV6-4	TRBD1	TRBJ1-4	TGTGCCAGCAGCTCCGTTGTACAGGGGGCAACTAATGAAAAACTGTTTTTT	CASSSVVQGATNEKLFF
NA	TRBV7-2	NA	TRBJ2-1	TGTGCCAGCAGCTTAGTCATCGGATCCCACAGTGAGCAGTTCTTC	CASSLVIGSHSEQFF
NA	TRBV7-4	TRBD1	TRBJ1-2	TGTGCCAGCAGCGTAGGAGGACAGGGGCCCTATGGCTACACCTTC	CASSVGGQGPYGYTF
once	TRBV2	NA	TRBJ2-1	TGTGCCAGCATGGGGGGTTTCAATGAGCAGTTCTTC	CASMGGFNEQFF
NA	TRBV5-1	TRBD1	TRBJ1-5	TGCGCCAGCAGCTTGGATGGGGGGACAGCTAATCAGCCCCAGCATTTT	CASSLDGGTANQPQHF
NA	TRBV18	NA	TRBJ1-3	TGTGCCAGCTCACCACTCCGCAGGGCAGGAAACACCATATATTTT	CASSPLRRAGNTIYF
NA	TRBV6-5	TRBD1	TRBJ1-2	TGTGCCAGCAGATACCTAGGGGGCGATGGCTACACCTTC	CASRYLGGDGYTF
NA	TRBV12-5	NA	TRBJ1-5	TGTGCTAGTGGTTGGACGGGGCAGGGCGGGAGTCAGCCCCAGCATTTT	CASGWTGQGGSQPQHF
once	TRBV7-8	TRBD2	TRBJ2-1	TGTGCCAGCAGCCCGCCACAGCGGGGGAGCTTGAACTCCTACAATGAGCAGTTCTTC	CASSPPQRGSLNSYNEQFF
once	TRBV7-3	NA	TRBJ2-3	TGTGCCAGCAGCACTAGCCACACAGATACGCAGTATTTT	CASSTSHTDTQYF
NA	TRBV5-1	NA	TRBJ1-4	TGCGCCAGCAGCCTCTCCCCAGGATCGGCTAATGAAAAACTGTTTTTT	CASSLSPGSANEKLFF
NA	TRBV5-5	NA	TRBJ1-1	TGTGCCAGCAGCTTGTTGGATGAGGGCACTGAAGCTTTCTTT	CASSLLDEGTEAFF
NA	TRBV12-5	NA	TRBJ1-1	TGTGCTAGTGGTTCGGACATCATGTTCACTGAAGCTTTCTTT	CASGSDIMFTEAFF
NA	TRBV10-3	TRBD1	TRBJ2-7	TGTGCCATCAGTGAGTTCCGGGACAGCCCCTACGAGCAGTACTTC	CAISEFRDSPYEQYF
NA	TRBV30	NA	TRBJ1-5	TGTGCCTGGAGCCCCGGGGAGCGACAGCCCCAGCATTTT	CAWSPGERQPQHF
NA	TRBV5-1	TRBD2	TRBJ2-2	TGCGCCAGCAGCCCTACGCCCCCGGGACTAGCGGGGACCGGGGAGCTGTTTTTT	CASSPTPPGLAGTGELFF
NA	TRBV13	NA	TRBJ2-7	TGTGCCAGCAGCCGACTCGCCAGGGGCTTATACGAGCAGTACTTC	CASSRLARGLYEQYF
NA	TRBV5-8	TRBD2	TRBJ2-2	TGTGCCAGCAGCCGGAGGACTAGCAACACCGGGGAGCTGTTTTTT	CASSRRTSNTGELFF
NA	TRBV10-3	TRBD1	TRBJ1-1	TGTGCCATCAGTCCCGGACAGGGGGGCCTTTTT	CAISPGQGGLF
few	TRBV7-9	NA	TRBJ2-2	TGTGCCAGCAGCTTACTTCAAGGGGGATCCGGGGAGCTGTTTTTT	CASSLLQGGSGELFF